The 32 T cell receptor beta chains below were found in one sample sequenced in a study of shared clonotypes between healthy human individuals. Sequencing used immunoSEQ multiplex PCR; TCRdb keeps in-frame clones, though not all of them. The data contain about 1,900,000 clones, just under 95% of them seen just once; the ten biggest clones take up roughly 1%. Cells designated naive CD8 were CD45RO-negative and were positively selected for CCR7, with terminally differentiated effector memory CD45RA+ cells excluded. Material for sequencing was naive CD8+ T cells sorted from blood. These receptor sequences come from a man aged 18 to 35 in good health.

CDR3 nucleotide sequence: TGCGCCAGCAGCTTGGGACTAGCGGGGGGGACAGATACGCAGTATTTT. The encoded protein is CASSLGLAGGTDTQYF. V and J are TRBV5-1 and TRBJ2-3; 14 nucleotides line up with TRBD2. The CDR3 covers 16 residues. With V trimmed by 0 bases and J by 3 bases, 0 bases remained unmatched. Per the germline V gene, CDR1 is SGHRS and CDR2 is YFSETQ.

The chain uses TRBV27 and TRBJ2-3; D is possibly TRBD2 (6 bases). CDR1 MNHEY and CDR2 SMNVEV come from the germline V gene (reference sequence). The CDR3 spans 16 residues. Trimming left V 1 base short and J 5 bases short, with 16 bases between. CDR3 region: CASSLLGGLGVDTQYF. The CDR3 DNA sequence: TGTGCCAGCAGTTTATTGGGAGGCCTGGGTGTAGATACGCAGTATTTT.

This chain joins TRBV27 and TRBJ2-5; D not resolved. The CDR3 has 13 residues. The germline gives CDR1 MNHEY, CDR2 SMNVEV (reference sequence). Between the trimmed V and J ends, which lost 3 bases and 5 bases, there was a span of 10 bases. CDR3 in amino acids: CASSLDLSETQYF. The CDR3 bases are TGTGCCAGCAGTTTGGACCTGTCGGAGACCCAGTACTTC.

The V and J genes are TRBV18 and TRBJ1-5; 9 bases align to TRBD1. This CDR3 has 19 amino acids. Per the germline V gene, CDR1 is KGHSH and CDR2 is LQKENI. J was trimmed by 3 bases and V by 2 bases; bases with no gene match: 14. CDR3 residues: CASSPNRGTGHPFNQPQHF. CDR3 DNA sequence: TGTGCCAGCTCACCAAATCGGGGGACAGGGCACCCCTTCAATCAGCCCCAGCATTTT. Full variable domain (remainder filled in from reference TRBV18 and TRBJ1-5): NAGVMQNPRHLVRRRGQEARLRCSPMKGHSHVYWYRQLPEEGLKFMVYLQKENIIDESGMPKERFSAEFPKEGPSILRIQQVVRGDSAAYFCASSPNRGTGHPFNQPQHFGDGTRLSIL.

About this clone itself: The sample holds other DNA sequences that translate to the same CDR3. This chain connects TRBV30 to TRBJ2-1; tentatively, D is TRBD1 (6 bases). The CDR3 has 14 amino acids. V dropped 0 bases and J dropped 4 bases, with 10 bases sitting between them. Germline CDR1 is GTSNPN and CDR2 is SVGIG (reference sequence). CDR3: CAWSVGQGYNEQFF. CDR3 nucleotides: TGTGCCTGGAGTGTAGGGCAGGGGTACAATGAGCAGTTCTTC.

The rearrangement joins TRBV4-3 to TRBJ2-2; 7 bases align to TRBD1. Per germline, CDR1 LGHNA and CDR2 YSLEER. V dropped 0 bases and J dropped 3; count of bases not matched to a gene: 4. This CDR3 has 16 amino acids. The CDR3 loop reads CASSQDPDRDTGELFF. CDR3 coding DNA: TGCGCCAGCAGCCAAGACCCCGACAGGGACACCGGGGAGCTGTTTTTT.

In DNA, the CDR3 is TGTGCCAGTAGTTTCGACAGGGAAGGCACAGATACGCAGTATTTT. This encodes CASSFDREGTDTQYF. This sequence joins TRBV19 and TRBJ2-3; 7 bases map to TRBD1. This CDR3 spans 15 amino acids. Germline-derived CDR1 and CDR2 are LNHDA and SQIVND (reference sequence). Unmatched junction bases numbered 6, after V lost 5 bases and J lost 1 base.

The chain's CDR3 is CASSLGGQFDEQYF. The CDR3 DNA follows: TGCGCCAGCAGCTTGGGCGGACAGTTCGACGAGCAGTACTTC. The V gene is TRBV5-1, the J gene TRBJ2-7, with a possible D match to TRBD1 (6 bases). The germline V and J ends were trimmed by 0 bases and 5 bases, with 12 bases remaining between them. CDR1 and CDR2 from the germline V gene are SGHRS and YFSETQ. CDR3 length: 14 residues.

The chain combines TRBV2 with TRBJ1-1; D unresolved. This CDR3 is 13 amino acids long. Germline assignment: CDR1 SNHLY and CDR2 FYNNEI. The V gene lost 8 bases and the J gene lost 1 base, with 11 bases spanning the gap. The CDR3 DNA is TGTGCCAGCCATACAGTGGGGAACACTGAAGCTTTCTTT. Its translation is CASHTVGNTEAFF.

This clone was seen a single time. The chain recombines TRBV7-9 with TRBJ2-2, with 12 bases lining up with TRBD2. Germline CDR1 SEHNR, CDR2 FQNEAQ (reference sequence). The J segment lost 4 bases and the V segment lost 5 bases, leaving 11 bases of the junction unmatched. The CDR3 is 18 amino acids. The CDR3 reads CASSPGPGLAGPTGELFF. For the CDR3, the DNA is TGTGCCAGCAGCCCGGGGCCCGGACTAGCGGGACCCACCGGGGAGCTGTTTTTT.

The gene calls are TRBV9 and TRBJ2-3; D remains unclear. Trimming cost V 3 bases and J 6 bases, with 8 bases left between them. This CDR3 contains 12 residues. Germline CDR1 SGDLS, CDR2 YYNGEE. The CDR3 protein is CASSEQSDTQYF. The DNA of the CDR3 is TGTGCCAGCAGCGAGCAGTCGGATACGCAGTATTTT. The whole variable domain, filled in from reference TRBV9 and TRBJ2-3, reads DSGVTQTPKHLITATGQRVTLRCSPRSGDLSVYWYQQSLDQGLQFLIQYYNGEERAKGNILERFSAQQFPDLHSELNLSSLELGDSALYFCASSEQSDTQYFGPGTRLTVL.

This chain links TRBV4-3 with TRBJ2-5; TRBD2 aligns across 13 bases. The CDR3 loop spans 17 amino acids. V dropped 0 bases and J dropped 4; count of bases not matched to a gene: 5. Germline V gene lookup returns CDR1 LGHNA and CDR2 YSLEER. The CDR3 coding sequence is TGCGCCAGCAGCCAAGAAAGGACTAGCGGGAGCTTAGAGACCCAGTACTTC. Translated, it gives CASSQERTSGSLETQYF.

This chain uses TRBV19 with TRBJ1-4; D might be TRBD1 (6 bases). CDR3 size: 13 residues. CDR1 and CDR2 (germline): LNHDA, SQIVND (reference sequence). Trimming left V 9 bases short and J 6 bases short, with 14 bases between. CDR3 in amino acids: CASMGAFDEKLFF. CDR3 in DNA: TGTGCCAGCATGGGGGCCTTTGATGAAAAACTGTTTTTT.

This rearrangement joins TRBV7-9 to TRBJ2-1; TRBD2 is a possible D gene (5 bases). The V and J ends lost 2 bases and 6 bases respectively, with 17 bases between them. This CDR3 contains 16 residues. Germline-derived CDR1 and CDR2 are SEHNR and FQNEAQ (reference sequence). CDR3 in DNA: TGTGCCAGCAGCTTATTGGAGGCCCCCCGGGGCAATGAGCAGTTCTTC. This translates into CASSLLEAPRGNEQFF. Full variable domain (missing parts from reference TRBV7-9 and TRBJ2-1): DTGVSQNPRHKITKRGQNVTFRCDPISEHNRLYWYRQTLGQGPEFLTYFQNEAQLEKSRLLSDRFSAERPKGSFSTLEIQRTEQGDSAMYLCASSLLEAPRGNEQFFGPGTRLTVL.

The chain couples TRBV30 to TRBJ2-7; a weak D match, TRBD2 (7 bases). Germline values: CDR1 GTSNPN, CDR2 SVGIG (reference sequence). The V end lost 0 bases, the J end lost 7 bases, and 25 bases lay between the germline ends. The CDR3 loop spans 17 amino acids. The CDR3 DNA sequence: TGTGCCTGGAGTGTACGATATTCTCGGGATGAGGGGGGGGAGCAGTACTTC. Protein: CAWSVRYSRDEGGEQYF.

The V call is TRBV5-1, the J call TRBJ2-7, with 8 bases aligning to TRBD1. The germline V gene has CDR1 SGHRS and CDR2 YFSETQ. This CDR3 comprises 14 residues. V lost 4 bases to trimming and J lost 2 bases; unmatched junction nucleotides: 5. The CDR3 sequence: CASSKDRATYEQYF. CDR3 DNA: TGCGCCAGCAGCAAGGACAGGGCCACCTACGAGCAGTACTTC.

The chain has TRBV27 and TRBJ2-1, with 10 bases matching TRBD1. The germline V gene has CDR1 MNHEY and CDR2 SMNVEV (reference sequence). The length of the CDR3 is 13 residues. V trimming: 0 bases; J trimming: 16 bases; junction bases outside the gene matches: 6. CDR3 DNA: TGTGCCAGCAGTTTATCGGGCGACAGGGGGCAATTCTTC. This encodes CASSLSGDRGQFF.

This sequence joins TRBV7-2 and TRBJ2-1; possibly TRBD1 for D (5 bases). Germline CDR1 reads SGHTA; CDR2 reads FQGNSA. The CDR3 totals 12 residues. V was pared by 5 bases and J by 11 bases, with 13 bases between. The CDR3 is CASSAGRQKQFF. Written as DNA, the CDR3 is TGTGCCAGCAGCGCAGGGCGGCAAAAGCAGTTCTTC.

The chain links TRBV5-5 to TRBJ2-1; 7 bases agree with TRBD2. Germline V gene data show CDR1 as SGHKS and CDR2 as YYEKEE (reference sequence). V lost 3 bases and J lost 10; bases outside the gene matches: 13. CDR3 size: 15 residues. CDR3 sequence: CASSWIGRELAEQFF. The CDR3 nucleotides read TGTGCCAGCAGCTGGATTGGGAGGGAACTAGCGGAGCAGTTCTTC.

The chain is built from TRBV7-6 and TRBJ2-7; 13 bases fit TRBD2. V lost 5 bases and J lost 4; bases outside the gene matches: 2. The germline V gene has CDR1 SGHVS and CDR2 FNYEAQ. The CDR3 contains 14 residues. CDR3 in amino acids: CASSELAGGYEQYF. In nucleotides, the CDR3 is TGTGCCAGCAGCGAACTAGCGGGGGGGTACGAGCAGTACTTC.

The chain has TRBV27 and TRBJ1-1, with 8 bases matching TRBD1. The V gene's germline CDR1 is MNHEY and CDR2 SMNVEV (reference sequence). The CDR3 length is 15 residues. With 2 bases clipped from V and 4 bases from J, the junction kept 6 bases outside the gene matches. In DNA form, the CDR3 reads TGTGCCAGCAGTTTAGGGGTGACAGGGGCCACTGAAGCTTTCTTT. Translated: CASSLGVTGATEAFF.

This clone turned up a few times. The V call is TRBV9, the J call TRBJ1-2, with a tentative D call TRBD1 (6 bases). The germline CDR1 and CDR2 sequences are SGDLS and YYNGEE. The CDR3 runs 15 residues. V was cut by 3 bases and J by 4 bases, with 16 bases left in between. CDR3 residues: CASSEDSREIYGYTF. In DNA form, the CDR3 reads TGTGCCAGCAGCGAGGACAGCCGAGAGATCTATGGCTACACCTTC.

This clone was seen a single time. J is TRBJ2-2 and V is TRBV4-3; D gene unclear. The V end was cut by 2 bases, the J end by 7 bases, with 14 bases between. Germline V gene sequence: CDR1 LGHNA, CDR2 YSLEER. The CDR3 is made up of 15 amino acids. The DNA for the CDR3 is TGCGCCAGCAGCCAATTTATGGCCGAAGGCGGGGAGCTGTTTTTT. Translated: CASSQFMAEGGELFF.

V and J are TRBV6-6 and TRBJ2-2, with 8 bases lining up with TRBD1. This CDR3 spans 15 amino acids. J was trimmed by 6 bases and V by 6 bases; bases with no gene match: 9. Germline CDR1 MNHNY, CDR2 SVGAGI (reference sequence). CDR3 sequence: CASSQVQGVPGELFF. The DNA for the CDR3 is TGTGCCAGCAGCCAAGTACAGGGGGTTCCCGGGGAGCTGTTTTTT.

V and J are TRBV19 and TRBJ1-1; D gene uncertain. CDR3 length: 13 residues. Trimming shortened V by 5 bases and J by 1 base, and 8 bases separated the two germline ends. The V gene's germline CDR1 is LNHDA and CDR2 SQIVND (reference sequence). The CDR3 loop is CASSLNQNTEAFF. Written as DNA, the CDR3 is TGTGCCAGTAGTCTAAACCAGAACACTGAAGCTTTCTTT. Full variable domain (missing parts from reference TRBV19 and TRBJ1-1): DGGITQSPKYLFRKEGQNVTLSCEQNLNHDAMYWYRQDPGQGLRLIYYSQIVNDFQKGDIAEGYSVSREKKESFPLTVTSAQKNPTAFYLCASSLNQNTEAFFGQGTRLTVV.

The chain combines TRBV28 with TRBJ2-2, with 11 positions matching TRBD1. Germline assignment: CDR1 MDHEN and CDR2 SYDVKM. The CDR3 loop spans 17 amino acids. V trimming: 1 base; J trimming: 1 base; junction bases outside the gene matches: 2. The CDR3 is CASSLLGQGENTGELFF. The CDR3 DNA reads TGTGCCAGCAGTTTATTGGGACAGGGGGAGAACACCGGGGAGCTGTTTTTT.

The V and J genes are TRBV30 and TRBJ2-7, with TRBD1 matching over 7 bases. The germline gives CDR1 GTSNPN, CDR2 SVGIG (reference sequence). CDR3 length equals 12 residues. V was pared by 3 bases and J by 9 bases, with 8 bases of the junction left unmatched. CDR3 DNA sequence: TGTGCCTGGAGCGAAACAGGGGTCACGCAGTACTTC. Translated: CAWSETGVTQYF.

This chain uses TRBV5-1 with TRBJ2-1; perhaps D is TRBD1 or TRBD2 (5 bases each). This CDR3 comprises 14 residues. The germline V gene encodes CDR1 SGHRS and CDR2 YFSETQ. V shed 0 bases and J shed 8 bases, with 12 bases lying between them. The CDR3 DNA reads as TGCGCCAGCAGCTTGGTAGCCGGGACGGATGAGCAGTTCTTC. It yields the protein CASSLVAGTDEQFF.

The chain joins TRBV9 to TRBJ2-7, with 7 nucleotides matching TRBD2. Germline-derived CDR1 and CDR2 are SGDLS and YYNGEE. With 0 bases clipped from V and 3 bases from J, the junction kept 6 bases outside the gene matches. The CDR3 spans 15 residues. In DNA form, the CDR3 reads TGTGCCAGCAGCGTAGGCTCGGGGGACTACTACGAGCAGTACTTC. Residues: CASSVGSGDYYEQYF.

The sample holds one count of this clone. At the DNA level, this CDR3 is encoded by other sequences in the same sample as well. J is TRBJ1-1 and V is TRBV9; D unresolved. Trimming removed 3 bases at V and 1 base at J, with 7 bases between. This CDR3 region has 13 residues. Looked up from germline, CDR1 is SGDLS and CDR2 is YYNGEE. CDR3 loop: CASSGGTNTEAFF. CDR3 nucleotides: TGTGCCAGCAGCGGGGGTACGAACACTGAAGCTTTCTTT.

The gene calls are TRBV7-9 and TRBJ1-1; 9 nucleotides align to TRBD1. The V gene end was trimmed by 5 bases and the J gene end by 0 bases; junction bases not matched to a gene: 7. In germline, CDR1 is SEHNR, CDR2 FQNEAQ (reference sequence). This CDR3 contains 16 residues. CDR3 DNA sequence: TGTGCCAGCAGCCTGTTGGACAGGGGCATGAACACTGAAGCTTTCTTT. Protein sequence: CASSLLDRGMNTEAFF.

The CDR3 sequence is CASSEWQFGIYGYTF. The DNA of the CDR3 is TGTGCCAGCAGTGAATGGCAATTCGGGATCTATGGCTACACCTTC. The chain couples TRBV6-1 to TRBJ1-2; D gene unclear. V shed 2 bases and J shed 4 bases, with 14 bases lying between them. CDR1 is MNHNS and CDR2 is SASEGT in the germline V gene. The CDR3 consists of 15 residues.